What follows are 29 T cell receptor beta chains derived from one specimen sequenced in a study of sequential checkpoint blockade in melanoma. This sample's treatment: randomized to nivolumab then ipilimumab (arm A) or the reverse (arm B). Assay used: immunoSEQ multiplex PCR; TCRdb lists only in-frame clones, some missing. The sample lists about 13,000 clones; around 69% were seen once. The input for sequencing was CD8+ T cells sorted from blood (inferred from file names), taken from a patient given nivolumab and ipilimumab in sequence. Every receptor here comes from a human donor with melanoma.

The chain employs TRBV9 and TRBJ1-1, with D possibly being TRBD1 (5 bases). Between the trimmed V and J ends, which lost 2 bases and 3 bases, there was a span of 8 bases. Germline assignment: CDR1 SGDLS and CDR2 YYNGEE. This CDR3 is 13 amino acids long. CDR3: CASSVWGDTEAFF. In DNA, the CDR3 is TGTGCCAGCAGCGTTTGGGGGGACACTGAAGCTTTCTTT. Full variable domain (rest looked up from reference TRBV9 and TRBJ1-1): DSGVTQTPKHLITATGQRVTLRCSPRSGDLSVYWYQQSLDQGLQFLIQYYNGEERAKGNILERFSAQQFPDLHSELNLSSLELGDSALYFCASSVWGDTEAFFGQGTRLTVV.

This chain uses TRBV19 with TRBJ2-2; TRBD1 agrees at 8 bases. The CDR3 covers 13 residues. J gave up 6 bases and V 6 bases, and 3 bases lay outside the gene matches. From germline, CDR1 is LNHDA and CDR2 SQIVND (reference sequence). DNA for the CDR3: TGTGCCAGTAGCAGGACAGGGTCCGGGGAGCTGTTTTTT. Translated, it gives CASSRTGSGELFF. Combining the CDR3 with reference TRBV19 and TRBJ2-2 gives the whole variable domain DGGITQSPKYLFRKEGQNVTLSCEQNLNHDAMYWYRQDPGQGLRLIYYSQIVNDFQKGDIAEGYSVSREKKESFPLTVTSAQKNPTAFYLCASSRTGSGELFFGEGSRLTVL.

The rearrangement joins TRBV27 to TRBJ2-7, with 7 bases lining up with TRBD2. CDR1 MNHEY and CDR2 SMNVEV come from the germline V gene (reference sequence). This CDR3 is 14 amino acids long. The junction had 6 bases not matched to a gene; V was cut back by 4 bases and J by 3 bases. The DNA for the CDR3 is TGTGCCAGCAGTTGGGGGGGTCCGTTCTACGAGCAGTACTTC. Encoded protein: CASSWGGPFYEQYF.

The chain carries TRBV7-9 and TRBJ1-5; TRBD1 is a possible D gene (5 bases). CDR1 SEHNR and CDR2 FQNEAQ come from the germline V gene (reference sequence). The CDR3 is made up of 14 amino acids. V lost 4 bases to trimming and J lost 7 bases, with 14 bases between them. CDR3 sequence: CASSSEGGEQPQHF. The CDR3 nucleotides are TGTGCCAGCAGCTCCGAGGGAGGGGAGCAGCCCCAGCATTTT.

The table lists this clone with a count of one. The rearrangement links TRBV2 to TRBJ2-5; D is unresolved. The J call may be in error: the DNA end matches TRBJ2-7 better. CDR1 and CDR2 from the germline V gene are SNHLY and FYNNEI. The CDR3 loop spans 15 amino acids. This CDR3 reads CASSISLVTSYEQYF. The CDR3 DNA follows: TGTGCCAGCAGTATCTCCTTAGTCACCTCCTACGAGCAGTACTTC.

Turning to this clone: Sequence at one end of the junction differs from germline and may be a read error. The chain is built from TRBV15 and TRBJ2-2, with D perhaps matching TRBD2 (5 bases). Germline V gives CDR1 LNHNV, CDR2 YYDKDF (reference sequence). The CDR3 is made up of 16 amino acids. CDR3 amino acids: CATSREEVSATGELFF. For the CDR3, the DNA is TGTGCCACCAGCCGAGAGGAGGTGAGTGCCACCGGGGAGCTGTTTTTT.

This clone was observed once. The J gene is TRBJ1-5, the V gene TRBV27; 10 positions match TRBD1. Germline V lookup: CDR1 MNHEY, CDR2 SMNVEV (reference sequence). V lost 0 bases to trimming and J lost 5 bases; unmatched junction nucleotides: 1. CDR3 size: 15 residues. Written as DNA, the CDR3 is TGTGCCAGCAGTTTATCAGGACAGGGGGATCAGCCCCAGCATTTT. Amino acids: CASSLSGQGDQPQHF.

The gene calls are TRBV10-3 and TRBJ1-4, with TRBD1 matching over 9 bases. Trimming removed 6 bases from V and 0 bases from J; junction bases left unmatched: 5. This CDR3 comprises 16 residues. Germline assignment: CDR1 ENHRY and CDR2 SYGVKD. CDR3 loop: CAIRPGQGATNEKLFF. The CDR3 nucleotides read TGTGCCATCAGACCGGGACAGGGTGCAACTAATGAAAAACTGTTTTTT.

This chain connects TRBV10-3 to TRBJ2-7; 9 bases match TRBD1. This CDR3 region has 14 residues. V lost 6 bases, J lost 3 bases, and 6 bases stayed unmatched. CDR1 ENHRY and CDR2 SYGVKD come from the germline V gene. This CDR3 reads CAIRPVGQGYEQYF. The DNA of the CDR3 is TGTGCCATCAGGCCTGTGGGACAGGGCTACGAGCAGTACTTC.

This sequence joins TRBV6-1 and TRBJ1-5; TRBD1 matches 8 bases. The ends lost 10 bases at V and 4 bases at J; junction bases unmatched: 9. CDR1 is MNHNS and CDR2 is SASEGT in the germline V gene. This CDR3 is 14 amino acids long. The CDR3 region is CATATGALNQPQHF. In DNA, the CDR3 is TGTGCCACCGCGACAGGGGCCCTTAATCAGCCCCAGCATTTT.

V is TRBV2 and J is TRBJ2-6, with D uncertain. CDR3 length equals 19 residues. The germline V and J ends were trimmed by 5 bases and 5 bases, with 25 bases remaining between them. Germline CDR1 SNHLY, CDR2 FYNNEI. CDR3 in DNA: TGTGCCAGCAGTCGTTTTTTTTACCGATACAAAAGTCGGGCCAACGTCCTGACTTTC. As protein: CASSRFFYRYKSRANVLTF. The variable domain in full, with the rest retrieved from reference TRBV2 and TRBJ2-6, is EPEVTQTPSHQVTQMGQEVILRCVPISNHLYFYWYRQILGQKVEFLVSFYNNEISEKSEIFDDQFSVERPDGSNFTLKIRSTKLEDSAMYFCASSRFFYRYKSRANVLTFGAGSRLTVL.

This clone is medium-sized by share. The chain is built from TRBV19 and TRBJ1-6; D unclear. The V gene's germline CDR1 is LNHDA and CDR2 SQIVND (reference sequence). V lost 5 bases and J 7 bases, leaving 12 bases between the germline ends. CDR3 size: 14 residues. CDR3 nucleotides: TGTGCCAGTAGTGGGAGGGAAGAGAATTCACCCCTCCACTTT. This gives the protein CASSGREENSPLHF.

The V gene is TRBV7-6, the J gene TRBJ2-5, with 7 bases matching TRBD1. V shed 2 bases and J 5 bases; nucleotides not matched to a gene: 17. The CDR3 extends over 18 amino acids. The V gene's germline CDR1 is SGHVS and CDR2 FNYEAQ. The CDR3 protein is CASSLRQGLMSEWETQYF. As DNA, the CDR3 is TGTGCCAGCAGCTTACGACAGGGCCTAATGTCCGAGTGGGAGACCCAGTACTTC. The complete variable domain, with remaining parts taken from reference TRBV7-6 and TRBJ2-5, reads GAGVSQSPRYKVTKRGQDVALRCDPISGHVSLYWYRQALGQGPEFLTYFNYEAQQDKSGLPNDRFSAERPEGSISTLTIQRTEQRDSAMYRCASSLRQGLMSEWETQYFGPGTRLLVL.

This sequence joins TRBV13 and TRBJ2-2; 7 nucleotides agree with TRBD2. CDR3 length equals 15 residues. Germline-derived CDR1 and CDR2 are PRHDT and FYEKMQ (reference sequence). Trimming took 5 bases from V and 1 from J; bases not matched to a gene: 4. The CDR3 sequence: CASSAQRENTGELFF. The CDR3 DNA reads as TGTGCCAGCAGCGCCCAGCGGGAGAACACCGGGGAGCTGTTTTTT.

The chain uses TRBV2 and TRBJ2-1; 8 bases are shared with TRBD1. From germline, CDR1 is SNHLY and CDR2 FYNNEI. The length of the CDR3 is 16 residues. The ends lost 5 bases at V and 7 bases at J; junction bases unmatched: 13. The CDR3: CASSTLGQGIGNEQFF. The CDR3 DNA reads TGTGCCAGCAGTACCCTCGGACAGGGAATAGGGAATGAGCAGTTCTTC. Based on the CDR3 plus reference TRBV2 and TRBJ2-1, the full variable domain is EPEVTQTPSHQVTQMGQEVILRCVPISNHLYFYWYRQILGQKVEFLVSFYNNEISEKSEIFDDQFSVERPDGSNFTLKIRSTKLEDSAMYFCASSTLGQGIGNEQFFGPGTRLTVL.

This clone was seen more than once but under ten times. This chain connects TRBV7-9 to TRBJ1-4; the D is unclear. The CDR3 covers 16 residues. In germline, CDR1 is SEHNR, CDR2 FQNEAQ (reference sequence). V dropped 5 bases and J dropped 3 bases, with 16 bases sitting between them. Written as DNA, the CDR3 is TGTGCCAGCAGCGGAGAACGGTCAGCATCTAATGAAAAACTGTTTTTT. Its protein product is CASSGERSASNEKLFF. Based on the CDR3 plus reference TRBV7-9 and TRBJ1-4, the full variable domain is DTGVSQNPRHKITKRGQNVTFRCDPISEHNRLYWYRQTLGQGPEFLTYFQNEAQLEKSRLLSDRFSAERPKGSFSTLEIQRTEQGDSAMYLCASSGERSASNEKLFFGSGTQLSVL.

This chain joins TRBV19 and TRBJ1-6; D gene unclear. V was trimmed by 5 bases and J by 7 bases, leaving 9 bases between them. Germline values: CDR1 LNHDA, CDR2 SQIVND (reference sequence). This CDR3 is built from 13 residues. The CDR3 loop is CASSATENSPLHF. CDR3 sequence (DNA): TGTGCCAGTAGTGCTACAGAGAATTCACCCCTCCACTTT.

This clone has a single count. The chain has TRBV6-6 and TRBJ2-5, with TRBD1 matching over 10 bases. Germline V gives CDR1 MNHNY, CDR2 SVGAGI (reference sequence). V was pared by 7 bases and J by 5 bases, with 10 bases of the junction left unmatched. The CDR3 is 15 amino acids. CDR3 sequence (DNA): TGTGCCAGCACCGAACTCCGGGACAGGGGTGAGACCCAGTACTTC. It codes for CASTELRDRGETQYF.

This sequence joins TRBV2 and TRBJ2-3; TRBD2 is a possible D gene (5 bases). Between the trimmed V and J ends, which lost 7 bases and 2 bases, there was a span of 13 bases. The CDR3 length is 14 residues. The V gene's germline CDR1 is SNHLY and CDR2 FYNNEI. Here the CDR3 reads CASNNRGATDTQYF. The CDR3 DNA is TGTGCCAGCAACAATCGGGGAGCCACAGATACGCAGTATTTT. Looking up the rest from reference TRBV2 and TRBJ2-3 gives the full variable domain: EPEVTQTPSHQVTQMGQEVILRCVPISNHLYFYWYRQILGQKVEFLVSFYNNEISEKSEIFDDQFSVERPDGSNFTLKIRSTKLEDSAMYFCASNNRGATDTQYFGPGTRLTVL.

This chain uses TRBV2 with TRBJ2-5; 13 bases fit TRBD2. CDR1 is SNHLY, CDR2 FYNNEI, per germline. V was clipped by 7 bases and J by 4 bases; unmatched bases: 9. The CDR3 has 16 amino acids. This CDR3 reads CASTIGTSGNGETQYF. The CDR3 DNA reads as TGTGCCAGCACCATCGGGACTAGCGGGAATGGAGAGACCCAGTACTTC.

The chain links TRBV9 to TRBJ2-1, with 7 positions matching TRBD1. The ends lost 0 bases at V and 3 bases at J; junction bases unmatched: 3. This CDR3 has 15 amino acids. Germline CDR1 and CDR2: SGDLS and YYNGEE. The CDR3 nucleotides are TGTGCCAGCAGCGTAGGGACAGGAAGCTACAATGAGCAGTTCTTC. Its protein product is CASSVGTGSYNEQFF.

V and J are TRBV4-1 and TRBJ1-5, with TRBD1 matching 7 bases. The CDR3 runs 18 residues. V trimming: 2 bases; J trimming: 4 bases; junction bases outside the gene matches: 14. Germline CDR1 and CDR2: MGHRA and YSYEKL. Here the CDR3 reads CASSQRSAVRGDNQPQHF. As DNA, the CDR3 is TGCGCCAGCAGCCAAAGAAGTGCGGTCAGGGGGGATAATCAGCCCCAGCATTTT.

The chain combines TRBV4-3 with TRBJ2-1; 12 bases align to TRBD2. The CDR3 is 16 amino acids. Germline V gene lookup returns CDR1 LGHNA and CDR2 YSLEER. The trim removed 3 bases at V and 3 bases at J, leaving 3 bases unmatched. CDR3: CASSQGTSGFYNEQFF. For the CDR3, the DNA is TGCGCCAGCAGCCAGGGGACTAGCGGGTTCTACAATGAGCAGTTCTTC.

This chain connects TRBV27 to TRBJ2-2, with 8 bases matching TRBD2. The trim removed 6 bases at V and 1 base at J, leaving 7 bases unmatched. Germline V lookup: CDR1 MNHEY, CDR2 SMNVEV (reference sequence). The CDR3 loop spans 16 amino acids. The CDR3 sequence is CASSLQREGNTGELFF. The CDR3 DNA follows: TGTGCCAGCAGCCTCCAACGGGAGGGGAACACCGGGGAGCTGTTTTTT.

The CDR3 DNA reads as TGCGCCAGCAGACCGCCTAGCGGGGGGTCGGATGAGCAGTTCTTC. Translation: CASRPPSGGSDEQFF. The V gene is TRBV5-1, the J gene TRBJ2-1; 11 nucleotides align to TRBD2. This CDR3 spans 15 amino acids. Trimming at V came to 5 bases and at J to 8 bases, leaving 9 bases not matched to a gene. Looked up from germline, CDR1 is SGHRS and CDR2 is YFSETQ.

The rearrangement joins TRBV10-2 to TRBJ1-1; maybe TRBD1 (6 bases). Trimming took off 7 bases at V and 5 bases at J, with 17 bases between the two ends. There are 14 residues in the CDR3. Looked up from germline, CDR1 is WSHSY and CDR2 is SAAADI. CDR3 DNA sequence: TGCGCCAGCAAAGACAGGTCCCAGAGGACTGAAGCTTTCTTT. It encodes CASKDRSQRTEAFF.

In DNA form, the CDR3 reads TGTGCCAGCGGCCTAGCGGGAGGGGACGAGCAGTACTTC. Its protein product is CASGLAGGDEQYF. The chain carries TRBV11-3 and TRBJ2-7; 12 nucleotides align to TRBD2. CDR1 is SGHNT, CDR2 YENEEA, per germline. The ends lost 8 bases at V and 5 bases at J; junction bases unmatched: 4. The CDR3 consists of 13 residues.

The CDR3 reads CASSYRTVQRAQPQHF. The CDR3 nucleotides read TGTGCCAGTAGTTACCGGACAGTTCAACGGGCCCAGCCCCAGCATTTT. The J gene is TRBJ1-5, the V gene TRBV19; the D gene is possibly TRBD1 (6 bases). The V gene's germline CDR1 is LNHDA and CDR2 SQIVND (reference sequence). The CDR3 has 16 residues. With 5 bases removed from V and 7 bases from J, the gap between germline ends came to 21 bases.

The chain carries TRBV7-9 and TRBJ2-7; the D gene is possibly TRBD1 (5 bases). The V gene's germline CDR1 is SEHNR and CDR2 FQNEAQ (reference sequence). V was shortened by 5 bases and J by 2 bases, with 19 bases between the two germline ends. This CDR3 comprises 16 residues. The CDR3 sequence: CASSGWGYGSTYEQYF. The CDR3 nucleotides read TGTGCCAGCAGCGGGTGGGGCTACGGGTCGACCTACGAGCAGTACTTC.